This paragraph covers one T cell receptor (beta chain) sequence. Its antigen is undetermined. V was shortened by 5 bases and J by 4 bases, with 11 bases between the two germline ends. CDR3 length: 13 residues. CDR1 MGHDK and CDR2 SYGVNS come from the germline V gene. The data are from a study of T cell responses to AZD1222 COVID-19 vaccine. Generated by immunoSEQ multiplex PCR, the TCRdb table keeps only in-frame clones and is missing some. The sample holds about 140,000 clones, approximately 86% seen once. Study-level results: The sample set comprised mostly white British donors with more females, and clonal diversity was possibly underestimated. Spike-specific TCR breadth and depth rose after two AZD1222 doses. Just a handful of AZD1222 recipients tested seropositive at baseline.

The clonotype comes from an adult who received the MenACWY meningococcal vaccine as a control. V usage is TRBV25-1 and J usage is TRBJ1-1; D is possibly TRBD1 (6 bases). Sequences were derived from peripheral blood, sampled 28 days after the second dose of the MenACWY control vaccine. CDR3 coding DNA: TGTGCCAGCAGTTTAGACAGGAGCACTGAAGCTTTCTTT. Protein product: CASSLDRSTEAFF.